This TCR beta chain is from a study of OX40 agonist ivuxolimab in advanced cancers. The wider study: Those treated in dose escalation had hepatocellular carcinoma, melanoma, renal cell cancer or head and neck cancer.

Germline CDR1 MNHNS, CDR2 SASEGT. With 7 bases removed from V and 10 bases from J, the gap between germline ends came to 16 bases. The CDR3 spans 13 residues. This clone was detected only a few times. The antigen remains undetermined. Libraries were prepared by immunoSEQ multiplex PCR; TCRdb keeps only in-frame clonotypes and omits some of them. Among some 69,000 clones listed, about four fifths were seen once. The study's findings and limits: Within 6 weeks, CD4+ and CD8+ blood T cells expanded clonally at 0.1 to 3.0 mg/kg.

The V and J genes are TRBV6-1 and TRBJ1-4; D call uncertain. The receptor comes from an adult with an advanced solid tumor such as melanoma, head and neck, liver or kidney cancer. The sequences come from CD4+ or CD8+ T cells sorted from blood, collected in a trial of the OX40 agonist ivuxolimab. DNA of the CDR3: TGTGCCAGCACCCCCTCTGCGTCCGTAAAACTGTTTTTT. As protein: CASTPSASVKLFF.